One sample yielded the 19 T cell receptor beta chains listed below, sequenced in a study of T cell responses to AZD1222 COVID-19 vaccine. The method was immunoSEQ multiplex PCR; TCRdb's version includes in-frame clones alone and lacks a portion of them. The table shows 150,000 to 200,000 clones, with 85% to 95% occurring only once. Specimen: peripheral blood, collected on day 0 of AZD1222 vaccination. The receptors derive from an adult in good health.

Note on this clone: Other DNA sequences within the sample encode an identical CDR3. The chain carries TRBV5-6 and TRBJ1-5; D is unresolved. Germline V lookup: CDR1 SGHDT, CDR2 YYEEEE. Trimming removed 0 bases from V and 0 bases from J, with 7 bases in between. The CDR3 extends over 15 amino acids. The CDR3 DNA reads TGTGCCAGCAGCTTGGGTGGGTATAGCAATCAGCCCCAGCATTTT. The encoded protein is CASSLGGYSNQPQHF.

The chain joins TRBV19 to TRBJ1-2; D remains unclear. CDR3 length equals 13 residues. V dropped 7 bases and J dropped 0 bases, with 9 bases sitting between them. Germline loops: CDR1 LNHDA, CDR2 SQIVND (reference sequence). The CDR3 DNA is TGTGCCAGTACAGATCTTGCTAACTATGGCTACACCTTC. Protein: CASTDLANYGYTF.

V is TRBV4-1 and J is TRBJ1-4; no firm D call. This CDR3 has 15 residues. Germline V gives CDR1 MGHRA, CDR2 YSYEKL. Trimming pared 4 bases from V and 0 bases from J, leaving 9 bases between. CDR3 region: CASSPGLATNEKLFF. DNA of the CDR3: TGCGCCAGCAGCCCTGGGCTCGCAACTAATGAAAAACTGTTTTTT.

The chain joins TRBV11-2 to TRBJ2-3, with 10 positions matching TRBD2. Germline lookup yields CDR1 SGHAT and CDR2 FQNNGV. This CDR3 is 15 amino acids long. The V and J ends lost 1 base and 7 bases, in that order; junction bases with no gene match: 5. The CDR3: CASSLVAGGLNTQYF. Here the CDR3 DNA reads TGTGCCAGCAGCTTAGTAGCGGGGGGCCTGAATACGCAGTATTTT. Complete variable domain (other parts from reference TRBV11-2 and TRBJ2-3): EAGVAQSPRYKIIEKRQSVAFWCNPISGHATLYWYQQILGQGPKLLIQFQNNGVVDDSQLPKDRFSAERLKGVDSTLKIQPAKLEDSAVYLCASSLVAGGLNTQYFGPGTRLTVL.

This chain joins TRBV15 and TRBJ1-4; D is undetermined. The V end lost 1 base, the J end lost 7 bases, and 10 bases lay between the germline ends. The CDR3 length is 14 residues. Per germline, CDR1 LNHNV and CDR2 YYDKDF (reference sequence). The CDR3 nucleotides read TGTGCCACCAGCAGAGGTCAGTCTCGTGAAAAACTGTTTTTT. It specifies CATSRGQSREKLFF.

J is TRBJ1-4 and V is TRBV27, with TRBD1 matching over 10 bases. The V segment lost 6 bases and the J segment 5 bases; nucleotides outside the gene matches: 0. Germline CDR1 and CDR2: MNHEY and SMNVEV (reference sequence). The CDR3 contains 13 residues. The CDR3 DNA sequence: TGTGCCAGCAGGACAGGGGGCAATGAAAAACTGTTTTTT. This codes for CASRTGGNEKLFF.

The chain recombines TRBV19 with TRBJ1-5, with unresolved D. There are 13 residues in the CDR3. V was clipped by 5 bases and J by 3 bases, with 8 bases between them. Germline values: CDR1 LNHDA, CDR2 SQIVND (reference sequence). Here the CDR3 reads CASSRQFNQPQHF. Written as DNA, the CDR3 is TGTGCCAGTAGTCGGCAGTTCAATCAGCCCCAGCATTTT.

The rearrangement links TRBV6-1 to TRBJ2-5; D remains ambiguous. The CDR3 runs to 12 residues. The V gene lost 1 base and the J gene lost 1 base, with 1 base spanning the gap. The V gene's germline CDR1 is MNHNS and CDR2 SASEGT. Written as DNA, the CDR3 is TGTGCCAGCAGTGAAGTCCAAGAGACCCAGTACTTC. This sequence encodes CASSEVQETQYF.

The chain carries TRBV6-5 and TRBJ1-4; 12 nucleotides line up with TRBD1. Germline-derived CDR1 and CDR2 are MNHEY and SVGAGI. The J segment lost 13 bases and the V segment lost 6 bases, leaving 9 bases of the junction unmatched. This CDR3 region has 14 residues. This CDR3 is CASRKGQGAGALFF. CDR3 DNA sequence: TGTGCCAGCAGAAAGGGACAGGGGGCCGGGGCACTGTTTTTT.

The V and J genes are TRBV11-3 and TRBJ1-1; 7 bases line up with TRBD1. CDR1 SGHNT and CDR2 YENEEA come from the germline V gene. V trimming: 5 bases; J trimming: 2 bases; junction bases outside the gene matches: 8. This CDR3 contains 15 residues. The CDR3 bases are TGTGCCAGCAGCCCAGGGGGACAAGCTAACACTGAAGCTTTCTTT. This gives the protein CASSPGGQANTEAFF.

DNA of the CDR3: TGTGCCAGCAGCCAAGCCGGGACTAGGGCAAACAATGAGCAGTTCTTC. Protein product: CASSQAGTRANNEQFF. The V and J genes are TRBV4-2 and TRBJ2-1, with 8 nucleotides matching TRBD2. Germline V CDR1 and CDR2: LGHNA, YNFKEQ. CDR3 length: 16 amino acids. V lost 1 base, J lost 5 bases, and 7 bases stayed unmatched.

The CDR3 loop is CASSQGRGNAGNTIYF. The CDR3, as DNA: TGTGCCAGCAGCCAGGGGAGGGGAAACGCTGGAAACACCATATATTTT. The chain employs TRBV4-2 and TRBJ1-3; possibly TRBD1 for D (5 bases). The CDR3 covers 16 residues. V lost 3 bases and J 2 bases, leaving 14 bases between the germline ends. Germline loops: CDR1 LGHNA, CDR2 YNFKEQ.

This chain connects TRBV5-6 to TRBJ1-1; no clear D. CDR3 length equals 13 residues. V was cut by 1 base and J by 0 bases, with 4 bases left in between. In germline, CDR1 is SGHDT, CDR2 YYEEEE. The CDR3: CASSLFVNTEAFF. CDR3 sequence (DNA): TGTGCCAGCAGCTTGTTTGTGAACACTGAAGCTTTCTTT. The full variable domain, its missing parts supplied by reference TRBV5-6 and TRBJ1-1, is DAGVTQSPTHLIKTRGQQVTLRCSPKSGHDTVSWYQQALGQGPQFIFQYYEEEERQRGNFPDRFSGHQFPNYSSELNVNALLLGDSALYLCASSLFVNTEAFFGQGTRLTVV.

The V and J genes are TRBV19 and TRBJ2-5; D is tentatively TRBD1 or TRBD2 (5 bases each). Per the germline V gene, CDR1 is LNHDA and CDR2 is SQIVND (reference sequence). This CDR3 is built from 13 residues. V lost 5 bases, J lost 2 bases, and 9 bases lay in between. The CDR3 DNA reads TGTGCCAGTAGTCTGTGGGGGCAAGAGACCCAGTACTTC. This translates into CASSLWGQETQYF.

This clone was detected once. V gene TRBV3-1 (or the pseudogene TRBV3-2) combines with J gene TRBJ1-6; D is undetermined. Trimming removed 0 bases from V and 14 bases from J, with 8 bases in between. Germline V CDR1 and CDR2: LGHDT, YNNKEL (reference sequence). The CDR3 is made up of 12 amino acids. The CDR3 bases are TGTGCCAGCAGCCAAGAGGCCCGCACCCTCCACTTT. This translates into CASSQEARTLHF.

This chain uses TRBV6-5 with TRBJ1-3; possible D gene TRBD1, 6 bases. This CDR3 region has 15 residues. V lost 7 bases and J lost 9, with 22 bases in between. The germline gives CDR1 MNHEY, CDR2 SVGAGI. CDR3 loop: CASKTPGVSGGTIYF. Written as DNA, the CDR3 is TGTGCCAGCAAAACCCCAGGGGTGTCCGGGGGCACCATATATTTT.

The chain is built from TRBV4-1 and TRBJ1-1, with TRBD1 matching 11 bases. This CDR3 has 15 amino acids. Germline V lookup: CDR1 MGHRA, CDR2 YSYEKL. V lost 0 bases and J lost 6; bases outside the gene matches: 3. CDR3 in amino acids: CASSQDGQGASEAFF. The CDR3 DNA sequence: TGCGCCAGCAGCCAAGATGGACAGGGGGCGTCTGAAGCTTTCTTT.

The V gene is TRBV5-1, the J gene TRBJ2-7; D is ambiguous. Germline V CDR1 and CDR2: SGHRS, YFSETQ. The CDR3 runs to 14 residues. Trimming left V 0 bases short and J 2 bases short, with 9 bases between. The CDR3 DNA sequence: TGCGCCAGCAGCTTGGACAGCATTACCTACGAGCAGTACTTC. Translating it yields CASSLDSITYEQYF.

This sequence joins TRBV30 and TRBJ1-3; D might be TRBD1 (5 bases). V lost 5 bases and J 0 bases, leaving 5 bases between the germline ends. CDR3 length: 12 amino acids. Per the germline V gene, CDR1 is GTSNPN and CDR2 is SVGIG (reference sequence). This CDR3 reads CAWGGSGNTIYF. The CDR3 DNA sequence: TGTGCCTGGGGGGGCTCTGGAAACACCATATATTTT.